Shown below are 19 T cell receptor beta chains from a single sample sequenced in a study of beta chain features in type 1 diabetes. Expressed TCRB transcripts were sequenced because the isolated RNA had all been reverse transcribed beforehand. The table came from immunoSEQ multiplex PCR; TCRdb's copy has only in-frame clones and leaves some out. The table records 810,000 or so clones, about 17% of them present only once. The sample consisted of naive CD4+ T cells from blood. The receptors originated from a woman between 18 and 30 years old in good health.

This chain connects TRBV19 to TRBJ2-1; D unresolved. The CDR3 has 15 amino acids. Trimming removed 3 bases from V and 0 bases from J, with 9 bases in between. From germline, CDR1 is LNHDA and CDR2 SQIVND (reference sequence). CDR3 in amino acids: CASSMDVSSYNEQFF. CDR3 nucleotides: TGTGCCAGTAGTATGGACGTGAGCTCCTACAATGAGCAGTTCTTC.

In this sample, this clone turned up a few times. This chain uses TRBV5-1 with TRBJ2-1; 7 nucleotides match TRBD1. Germline V gene lookup returns CDR1 SGHRS and CDR2 YFSETQ. J was trimmed by 7 bases and V by 5 bases; bases with no gene match: 6. The CDR3 extends over 13 amino acids. Here the CDR3 DNA reads TGCGCCAGCAGGCAGGGGGAAGCGAATGAGCAGTTCTTC. It is translated as CASRQGEANEQFF.

The rearrangement uses TRBV7-2 and TRBJ2-3; maybe TRBD1 (6 bases). The CDR3 runs 13 residues. V was cut by 6 bases and J by 2 bases, with 9 bases left in between. Germline V gives CDR1 SGHTA, CDR2 FQGNSA. CDR3 sequence: CASRRQVTDTQYF. The CDR3 DNA is TGTGCCAGCAGGAGACAGGTCACAGATACGCAGTATTTT.

This clone was observed a few times. The chain combines TRBV7-9 with TRBJ1-2, with a tentative D call TRBD1 (6 bases). Trimming took 1 base from V and 3 from J, leaving 12 bases between them. The germline CDR1 and CDR2 sequences are SEHNR and FQNEAQ (reference sequence). CDR3 length: 15 residues. CDR3 bases: TGTGCCAGCAGCTTAGGGCAGGGGACCCACTATGGCTACACCTTC. It codes for CASSLGQGTHYGYTF. The complete variable domain, with remaining parts taken from reference TRBV7-9 and TRBJ1-2, reads DTGVSQNPRHKITKRGQNVTFRCDPISEHNRLYWYRQTLGQGPEFLTYFQNEAQLEKSRLLSDRFSAERPKGSFSTLEIQRTEQGDSAMYLCASSLGQGTHYGYTFGSGTRLTVV.

The CDR3 is CASSAPPTGNQPQHF. The CDR3 nucleotides are TGTGCCAGTAGCGCACCCCCAACCGGGAATCAGCCCCAGCATTTT. The V gene is TRBV19, the J gene TRBJ1-5; no firm D call. V lost 6 bases and J lost 4, with 16 bases in between. CDR3 size: 15 residues. Germline V lookup: CDR1 LNHDA, CDR2 SQIVND (reference sequence).

Concerning this clone itself: Other DNA sequences from this sample encode an identical CDR3 as well. The chain carries TRBV7-2 and TRBJ2-2; no definite D call. This CDR3 is 14 amino acids long. CDR1 and CDR2 from the germline V gene are SGHTA and FQGNSA. V lost 1 base and J 5 bases, leaving 8 bases between the germline ends. CDR3 loop: CASSLVVGTGELFF. CDR3 coding DNA: TGTGCCAGCAGCTTAGTTGTGGGAACCGGGGAGCTGTTTTTT.

This clone has more than one count but fewer than ten. This chain uses TRBV28 with TRBJ2-1; the D is unclear. The CDR3 spans 12 residues. In germline, CDR1 is MDHEN, CDR2 SYDVKM. The V end was cut by 4 bases, the J end by 10 bases, with 11 bases between. The CDR3 here is CASSSSRPEQFF. The CDR3 DNA is TGTGCCAGCAGTTCCTCCCGACCAGAGCAGTTCTTC.

The chain recombines TRBV2 with TRBJ2-3, with D tentatively TRBD2 (6 bases). The CDR3 length is 13 residues. V lost 7 bases and J lost 1, with 9 bases in between. The germline gives CDR1 SNHLY, CDR2 FYNNEI. The CDR3 DNA reads TGTGCCAGCACCGGGAGCCGCACAGATACGCAGTATTTT. Its protein product is CASTGSRTDTQYF. Based on the CDR3 plus reference TRBV2 and TRBJ2-3, the full variable domain is EPEVTQTPSHQVTQMGQEVILRCVPISNHLYFYWYRQILGQKVEFLVSFYNNEISEKSEIFDDQFSVERPDGSNFTLKIRSTKLEDSAMYFCASTGSRTDTQYFGPGTRLTVL.

This clone was counted a few times. This chain joins TRBV4-3 and TRBJ2-7; TRBD2 might be the D (5 bases). The germline gives CDR1 LGHNA, CDR2 YSLEER. Trimming removed 0 bases from V and 2 bases from J, with 11 bases in between. This CDR3 region has 15 residues. The CDR3 sequence is CASSQDGRNAYEQYF. The CDR3, as DNA: TGCGCCAGCAGCCAAGATGGGAGAAACGCCTACGAGCAGTACTTC.

This sequence joins TRBV4-2 and TRBJ1-2; TRBD1 agrees at 7 bases. Germline values: CDR1 LGHNA, CDR2 YNFKEQ. The junction had 5 bases not matched to a gene; V was cut back by 3 bases and J by 1 base. CDR3 length: 15 residues. The CDR3 DNA is TGTGCCAGCAGCCAGGAATGGGACAGTAACTATGGCTACACCTTC. Its translation is CASSQEWDSNYGYTF.

Only a few counts were recorded for this clone. The chain combines TRBV10-2 with TRBJ1-2; D gene uncertain. Trimming removed 4 bases from V and 4 bases from J, with 13 bases in between. CDR3 length: 14 residues. Germline CDR1 WSHSY, CDR2 SAAADI. In DNA form, the CDR3 reads TGCGCCAGCAGTGCGGGTCCAAGGAGCTATGGCTACACCTTC. It is translated as CASSAGPRSYGYTF.

This clone was detected only a few times. The V call is TRBV2, the J call TRBJ2-5, with 10 bases aligning to TRBD2. The CDR3 is 15 amino acids. J gave up 4 bases and V 2 bases, and 4 bases lay outside the gene matches. CDR1 is SNHLY, CDR2 FYNNEI, per germline. The CDR3 protein is CASSELLAGGETQYF. The DNA for the CDR3 is TGTGCCAGCAGTGAACTGTTAGCGGGAGGAGAGACCCAGTACTTC. The full variable domain, its missing parts supplied by reference TRBV2 and TRBJ2-5, is EPEVTQTPSHQVTQMGQEVILRCVPISNHLYFYWYRQILGQKVEFLVSFYNNEISEKSEIFDDQFSVERPDGSNFTLKIRSTKLEDSAMYFCASSELLAGGETQYFGPGTRLLVL.

Worth noting for this clone: An end of the junction does not agree with germline; a read error may underlie this. The V and J genes are TRBV27 and TRBJ1-4, with 7 positions matching TRBD1. This CDR3 comprises 17 residues. CDR1 MNHEY and CDR2 SMNVEV come from the germline V gene (reference sequence). Here the CDR3 reads CASSLGAGTGERENLFF. The DNA of the CDR3 is TGTGCCAGCAGTTTAGGGGCGGGAACAGGGGAGCGGGAAAACCTGTTTTTT.

The V call is TRBV28, the J call TRBJ1-5; weak D call: TRBD1 (5 bases). CDR1 is MDHEN and CDR2 is SYDVKM in the germline V gene. Trimming cost V 3 bases and J 6 bases, with 9 bases left between them. This CDR3 is built from 13 residues. In DNA form, the CDR3 reads TGTGCCAGCAGTTTCGGGGCTCGTCAGCCCCAGCATTTT. Protein: CASSFGARQPQHF.

The table lists this clone with many counts. The chain joins TRBV11-2 to TRBJ2-1, with TRBD1 matching over 7 bases. This CDR3 has 15 amino acids. V shed 5 bases, J shed 7 bases, and the junction held 11 bases outside the gene matches. CDR1 and CDR2 (germline): SGHAT, FQNNGV. Here the CDR3 reads CASSEGDRVGNEQFF. CDR3 nucleotides: TGTGCCAGCAGCGAGGGCGACAGGGTGGGTAATGAGCAGTTCTTC.

This chain joins TRBV7-2 and TRBJ2-3; 14 positions match TRBD2. From germline, CDR1 is SGHTA and CDR2 FQGNSA. The CDR3 contains 17 residues. V lost 5 bases and J lost 4; bases outside the gene matches: 8. The CDR3, as DNA: TGTGCCAGCAGCCAACTCGGACTAGCGGGGGGCCCAGATACGCAGTATTTT. It specifies CASSQLGLAGGPDTQYF.

The V and J genes are TRBV6-5 and TRBJ2-1, with D possibly matching TRBD1 (8 bases). Germline lookup yields CDR1 MNHEY and CDR2 SVGAGI. V lost 8 bases to trimming and J lost 3 bases, with 14 bases between them. The CDR3 runs 14 residues. This chain's CDR3 is CASGTGGGYNEQFF. The DNA for the CDR3 is TGTGCCAGCGGAACAGGGGGGGGCTACAATGAGCAGTTCTTC.

A remark on this clone: The sample holds other DNA sequences that translate to the same CDR3. This chain links TRBV11-1 with TRBJ2-5, with unresolved D. The CDR3 contains 11 residues. The V gene lost 5 bases and the J gene lost 2 bases, with 3 bases spanning the gap. The germline gives CDR1 SGHAT, CDR2 FQDESV (reference sequence). This chain's CDR3 is CASSLQETQYF. In DNA form, the CDR3 reads TGTGCCAGCAGCCTGCAAGAGACCCAGTACTTC.

This clone showed up just a few times. J is TRBJ2-7 and V is TRBV4-2; D might be TRBD1 (6 bases). This CDR3 comprises 15 residues. V was cut by 5 bases and J by 1 base, with 15 bases left in between. The germline gives CDR1 LGHNA, CDR2 YNFKEQ. The DNA of the CDR3 is TGTGCCAGCAGCACCGGGACACTTCTTTCCTACGAGCAGTACTTC. Its protein is CASSTGTLLSYEQYF.